This T cell receptor beta chain was identified during a study of blood T cell repertoires in COVID-19 (TCRdb year 2020). Background on the whole study: Samples from collaborators originated in the United States, Italy and Spain and spanned both the acute and convalescent phases of COVID-19. The material from the prospective study consisted of cDNA or gDNA derived from T cells, B-cell-depleted T cells, or PBMCs. Subjects who had been exposed to COVID-19, were actively infected with it, or had recovered from it provided the deeply sampled blood TCRbeta repertoires that made up the dataset. The repertoires were released in a freely available public database meant as a resource for research on the immune response to SARS-CoV-2. Samples came from the ongoing ImmuneRACE study (first 160 participants) plus 1,254 subjects from 6 global collaborators. Sample metadata almost always included a de-identified subject ID, COVID-19 status, age in years and sex. Where available, HLA class I and class II types were obtained from metadata supplied by the sample provider rather than from assay-based typing.

With regard to this clone: Its antigen is not yet known. No quality values exist for individual bases; no much larger clone is one base distant.

Enrolling through a virtual design, the prospective study's participants ranged in age from about 18 to 89 years and lived across 20 to 30 United States geographic areas. In the prospective study, cohorts were assigned on the basis of participant-reported clinical history obtained from a screening survey and a study questionnaire. ImmuneRACE Cohort 3 recovered participants were defined by two consecutive negative NP/OP PCR tests, healthcare professional clearance, or symptom resolution. In the prospective study, mobile phlebotomists collected whole blood, serum and a nasopharyngeal or oropharyngeal swab from each participant. Participants in the prospective study had the option to provide additional blood draws and questionnaires over a roughly two-month period. Before DNA extraction, prospective study blood samples were shipped either frozen or at room temperature. What the research found in general, with its limitations: The amount of clinical and demographic metadata varied by source and participant and was provided uncurated.

TCRbeta CDR3 regions were amplified from genomic DNA by means of the immunoSEQ Assay, a bias-controlled multiplex PCR. Per the authors' processing: Within the assay, amplification of reference gene primers was used to estimate how many nucleated cells each sample contained. To quantify the absolute abundance of each unique TCRbeta CDR3 rearrangement, sequence reads were collapsed and filtered. For each sample, productive Simpson clonality was calculated as the square root of Simpson's diversity index across productive rearrangements. The clones in this table, taken by TCRdb from immuneACCESS, are in-frame only. Not every clone is retained; where verified, under half of the shortfall comes from an unresolved V gene, and the cause of the rest is unknown. V, J and clone size were drawn from that table, and D and trimming were deduced from the DNA. The sample table contains some 400,000 clones; only one count was recorded for approximately 92% of them. The ten most abundant clones make up 0.95% to 1.3% of the sample.

The CDR3 starts with the cysteine, ends with the phenylalanine, and has 16 residues. Only CDR3 DNA is held: 48 bases, read in frame from base 1. As encoded in the germline V gene (reference sequence), CDR1 is MNHEY while CDR2 is SMNVEV. Cut back by 5 bases and 2 bases, the V and J ends lie 13 bases apart. The chain uses TRBV27 and TRBJ2-6; the D gene is unclear. This clonotype originated in a man aged 30-40 years who had recovered from COVID-19. Sequenced input: PBMCs or T cells enriched from blood (not recorded which). Here is the DNA: TGTGCCAGCAGTCCTCAGGAACGGACTGGGGCCAACGTCCTGACTTTC. It encodes CASSPQERTGANVLTF.